In its sample, the clone carrying this T cell receptor (beta chain) was seen many times. The antigen is unknown. This CDR3 is 13 amino acids long. CDR1 and CDR2 (germline): SQVTM, ANQGSEA. Trimming took 6 bases from V and 1 from J; bases not matched to a gene: 6. These data belong to a study of CD8 T cells in ankylosing spondylitis. TCRdb fed the 5' RACE reads into MiXCR, producing one record per CDR3 protein. Of about 800,000 distinct CDR3 sequences in the sample, 10% to 15% were seen once. Overall study findings and caveats: The study identified a TCR beta motif of under ten highly homologous variants that appeared characteristic of ankylosing spondylitis blood.

This chain joins TRBV29-1 and TRBJ2-7; TRBD2 matches 7 bases. The sequencing sample was made of blood, either unsorted or a sorted T cell fraction (not recorded which). The source of this sequence is a male donor with ankylosing spondylitis. The CDR3 sequence: CSVAAGFSYEQYF. CDR3 sequence (DNA): TGCAGCGTGGCAGCGGGATTTTCCTACGAGCAGTACTTC.